The clone carrying this TCR beta chain has only a few counts. Antigen unknown. The data were obtained in a study of response to subunit inactivated influenza vaccine. General study findings and limits: It was suggested by the authors that few new T cells are recruited by each seasonal influenza vaccination.

MiXCR was run by TCRdb on the RT-PCR reads, yielding one entry per CDR3 protein. The sample holds hundreds of thousands of distinct CDR3 sequences; approximately 10% are singletons and the top ten take 9.5% to 12%. The V segment lost 2 bases and the J segment 6 bases; nucleotides outside the gene matches: 4. The length of the CDR3 is 16 residues. Germline lookup yields CDR1 MNHEY and CDR2 SVGEGT. These records were also assigned to another study, of T cells expressing NK-cell markers. As that report states: TCR beta libraries carry UMIs added by 5'RACE template switching. The authors derived TCR beta repertoires from sorted CD3+CD56+NKG2C+, CD3+CD56+NKG2C- and CD3+CD56-NKG2C+ T cells. HCMV seropositivity marked seven of the eight sequenced donors; one was seronegative. Each of about six donors carried dominant NKG2C+ clonotypes accounting for about 1.0-8% of CD8+ T cells.

The V and J genes are TRBV6-2 or TRBV6-3 and TRBJ2-1, with 13 positions matching TRBD2. The material was PBMCs from blood, obtained on the day of vaccination. The sequence derives from a man aged 50 or older who received an inactivated influenza vaccine. The CDR3 nucleotides read TGTGCCAGCAGTTACCCAACTAGCGGGGGGGGCAATGAGCAGTTCTTC. This encodes CASSYPTSGGGNEQFF.